Below, 30 T cell receptor beta chains from the same sample are listed, as sequenced in a study of T cell responses to AZD1222 COVID-19 vaccine. Here immunoSEQ multiplex PCR was the method, and the copy in TCRdb shows in-frame clones only, minus some. The sample contains around 150,000 clones, 75% to 95% of which appear only once. The source material was peripheral blood, sampled 28 days after the second AZD1222 dose. These receptors were collected from an adult who received the AZD1222 COVID-19 vaccine.

V usage is TRBV7-9 and J usage is TRBJ2-1; D may correspond to TRBD1 or TRBD2 (6 bases each). Germline V gives CDR1 SEHNR, CDR2 FQNEAQ (reference sequence). The CDR3 has 15 residues. Trimming pared 7 bases from V and 5 bases from J, leaving 18 bases between. CDR3 DNA sequence: TGTGCCAGCACCCCCTTGGGGGGCAGCCACAATGAGCAGTTCTTC. This sequence encodes CASTPLGGSHNEQFF.

The rearrangement links TRBV6-5 to TRBJ1-1; the D is unclear. The CDR3 loop spans 13 amino acids. The ends were cut back, 2 bases at V and 1 base at J, with 5 bases in the middle. Germline lookup yields CDR1 MNHEY and CDR2 SVGAGI. The CDR3 region has the DNA TGTGCCAGCAGTTACCTTTGGAACACTGAAGCTTTCTTT. Protein product: CASSYLWNTEAFF.

This clone has a single count. The V call is TRBV3-1 (or the pseudogene TRBV3-2), the J call TRBJ2-2, with D perhaps TRBD1 (6 bases). The CDR3 runs 15 residues. V shed 3 bases and J shed 3 bases, with 11 bases lying between them. Germline values: CDR1 LGHDT, CDR2 YNNKEL (reference sequence). The CDR3 coding sequence is TGTGCCAGCAGCCAGGGGACACACTACACCGGGGAGCTGTTTTTT. Amino acids: CASSQGTHYTGELFF.

CDR3 in amino acids: CSVLGQIYEQYF. The CDR3 DNA is TGCAGCGTTCTGGGACAGATTTACGAGCAGTACTTC. The chain carries TRBV29-1 and TRBJ2-7, with 7 bases that match TRBD1. The junction had 5 bases not matched to a gene; V was cut back by 5 bases and J by 4 bases. The CDR3 is made up of 12 amino acids. Germline V gene lookup returns CDR1 SQVTM and CDR2 ANQGSEA.

This sequence joins TRBV14 and TRBJ1-1; TRBD1 agrees at 7 bases. V lost 3 bases and J lost 1; bases outside the gene matches: 5. Per germline, CDR1 SGHDN and CDR2 FVKESK. The CDR3 contains 15 residues. The CDR3 here is CASSQATGRNTEAFF. The CDR3 DNA reads TGTGCCAGCAGCCAGGCGACAGGGAGGAACACTGAAGCTTTCTTT.

The chain links TRBV11-1 to TRBJ2-7, with D perhaps TRBD2 (5 bases). The germline V gene encodes CDR1 SGHAT and CDR2 FQDESV (reference sequence). V was pared by 5 bases and J by 0 bases, with 14 bases between. The CDR3 has 15 residues. The CDR3 spells CASSPPRGGSYEQYF. As DNA, the CDR3 is TGTGCCAGCAGCCCTCCCCGGGGTGGCTCCTACGAGCAGTACTTC.

The V gene is TRBV9, the J gene TRBJ1-6; unclear D gene. CDR1 and CDR2 from the germline V gene are SGDLS and YYNGEE. V lost 2 bases, J lost 7 bases, and 13 bases lay in between. The CDR3 has 15 amino acids. The CDR3 protein is CASSVGGLGNSPLHF. In DNA, the CDR3 is TGTGCCAGCAGCGTCGGAGGGCTCGGGAATTCACCCCTCCACTTT. Filled out from reference TRBV9 and TRBJ1-6, the complete variable domain reads DSGVTQTPKHLITATGQRVTLRCSPRSGDLSVYWYQQSLDQGLQFLIQYYNGEERAKGNILERFSAQQFPDLHSELNLSSLELGDSALYFCASSVGGLGNSPLHFGNGTRLTVT.

The chain links TRBV9 to TRBJ2-5, with D tentatively TRBD1 or TRBD2 (6 bases each). CDR3 size: 15 residues. Germline V lookup: CDR1 SGDLS, CDR2 YYNGEE. Between the trimmed V and J ends, which lost 3 bases and 4 bases, there was a span of 16 bases. DNA for the CDR3: TGTGCCAGCAGCGACGTCATGGGGGGCGGAGAGACCCAGTACTTC. Translation gives CASSDVMGGGETQYF.

This chain links TRBV27 with TRBJ2-3; 7 nucleotides align to TRBD1. From germline, CDR1 is MNHEY and CDR2 SMNVEV (reference sequence). Trimming cost V 5 bases and J 2 bases; bases outside gene matches: 10. The length of the CDR3 is 16 residues. CDR3 region: CASSRPPGQLTDTQYF. The CDR3 nucleotides read TGTGCCAGCAGTAGGCCTCCGGGACAGCTCACAGATACGCAGTATTTT.

The V gene is TRBV18, the J gene TRBJ2-1; weak D call: TRBD2 (6 bases). The CDR3 length is 16 residues. The germline CDR1 and CDR2 sequences are KGHSH and LQKENI. The V gene lost 1 base and the J gene lost 9 bases, with 19 bases spanning the gap. DNA of the CDR3: TGTGCCAGCTCACCACGACGGGACTCGGGGTTAGTTGAGCAGTTCTTC. Protein product: CASSPRRDSGLVEQFF. Combining the CDR3 with reference TRBV18 and TRBJ2-1 gives the whole variable domain NAGVMQNPRHLVRRRGQEARLRCSPMKGHSHVYWYRQLPEEGLKFMVYLQKENIIDESGMPKERFSAEFPKEGPSILRIQQVVRGDSAAYFCASSPRRDSGLVEQFFGPGTRLTVL.

J is TRBJ2-1 and V is TRBV7-9, with D perhaps TRBD2 (5 bases). The germline CDR1 and CDR2 sequences are SEHNR and FQNEAQ (reference sequence). The length of the CDR3 is 14 residues. V was pared by 0 bases and J by 6 bases, with 9 bases between. The CDR3 coding sequence is TGTGCCAGCAGCTTAGCGTGGGAGTTCAATGAGCAGTTCTTC. Translation gives CASSLAWEFNEQFF.

The chain recombines TRBV5-6 with TRBJ1-6; D might be TRBD1 (6 bases). The germline CDR1 and CDR2 sequences are SGHDT and YYEEEE. Trimming took off 0 bases at V and 3 bases at J, with 10 bases between the two ends. There are 16 residues in the CDR3. The CDR3 nucleotides are TGTGCCAGCAGCTTGGAAGCGACAGGCTATAATTCACCCCTCCACTTT. It translates to CASSLEATGYNSPLHF.

The rearrangement uses TRBV5-1 and TRBJ1-3, with TRBD1 identical over 11 bases. Germline V gene data show CDR1 as SGHRS and CDR2 as YFSETQ. This CDR3 region has 16 residues. Losses at the gene ends were 4 bases for V and 1 base for J; bases not matched to a gene: 4. This chain's CDR3 is CASSSGQGASGNTIYF. The DNA for the CDR3 is TGCGCCAGCAGCAGCGGACAGGGGGCGTCTGGAAACACCATATATTTT.

The chain recombines TRBV11-2 with TRBJ1-4, with D unresolved. The CDR3 loop spans 13 amino acids. The V gene's germline CDR1 is SGHAT and CDR2 FQNNGV. Trimming took off 5 bases at V and 10 bases at J, with 14 bases between the two ends. The CDR3 loop is CASSMDPGGKLFF. Written as DNA, the CDR3 is TGTGCCAGCAGCATGGACCCGGGCGGAAAACTGTTTTTT.

This clone was counted once. CDR3: CASSSDSSGLNFNEQFF. The CDR3 region has the DNA TGCGCCAGCAGCTCAGATTCTAGCGGCTTAAACTTTAATGAGCAGTTCTTC. The J gene is TRBJ2-1, the V gene TRBV5-1; 7 nucleotides agree with TRBD2. The germline V gene has CDR1 SGHRS and CDR2 YFSETQ. The V gene end was trimmed by 3 bases and the J gene end by 7 bases; junction bases not matched to a gene: 16. The CDR3 has 17 amino acids.

The genes are TRBV30 and TRBJ1-1; 7 bases are shared with TRBD1. With 2 bases clipped from V and 1 base from J, the junction kept 10 bases outside the gene matches. Per the germline V gene, CDR1 is GTSNPN and CDR2 is SVGIG (reference sequence). This CDR3 comprises 16 residues. The CDR3, as DNA: TGTGCCTGGAGTCCGCGAGGGGGCTCCTCGAACACTGAAGCTTTCTTT. Encoded protein: CAWSPRGGSSNTEAFF. The complete variable domain, with remaining parts taken from reference TRBV30 and TRBJ1-1, reads SQTIHQWPATLVQPVGSPLSLECTVEGTSNPNLYWYRQAAGRGLQLLFYSVGIGQISSEVPQNLSASRPQDRQFILSSKKLLLSDSGFYLCAWSPRGGSSNTEAFFGQGTRLTVV.

The rearrangement joins TRBV5-6 to TRBJ2-7, with unresolved D. Germline-derived CDR1 and CDR2 are SGHDT and YYEEEE. Trimming removed 3 bases from V and 6 bases from J, with 16 bases in between. This CDR3 spans 14 amino acids. For the CDR3, the DNA is TGTGCCAGCAGCTCCCTTACGGCGCTCGGCGAGCAGTACTTC. This gives the protein CASSSLTALGEQYF.

This clone appeared a single time. J is TRBJ1-2 and V is TRBV30; tentatively, D is TRBD1 (5 bases). V gave up 3 bases and J gave up 3 bases, with 14 bases separating them. The germline V gene encodes CDR1 GTSNPN and CDR2 SVGIG (reference sequence). The CDR3 totals 14 residues. Written as DNA, the CDR3 is TGTGCCTGGAGCTTGGGGGTCCGAGACTATGGCTACACCTTC. Translated: CAWSLGVRDYGYTF. Full variable domain (outside the CDR3, taken from reference TRBV30 and TRBJ1-2): SQTIHQWPATLVQPVGSPLSLECTVEGTSNPNLYWYRQAAGRGLQLLFYSVGIGQISSEVPQNLSASRPQDRQFILSSKKLLLSDSGFYLCAWSLGVRDYGYTFGSGTRLTVV.

Remarks on this clone: The germline gene is not matched at one end of the junction; a read error may be the cause. The rearrangement joins TRBV6-5 to TRBJ2-7; 7 positions agree with TRBD2. This CDR3 has 12 amino acids. CDR1 is MNHEY, CDR2 SVGAGI, per germline. Here the CDR3 reads CEGTTLDYEQYF. In DNA, the CDR3 is TGCGAGGGGACTACCCTTGACTACGAGCAGTACTTC.

The V and J genes are TRBV5-1 and TRBJ2-7; D tentatively reads TRBD1 or TRBD2 (6 bases each). Germline V gene sequence: CDR1 SGHRS, CDR2 YFSETQ. This CDR3 region has 16 residues. Trimming took off 3 bases at V and 6 bases at J, with 22 bases between the two ends. CDR3 nucleotide sequence: TGCGCCAGCAGCTCGGTATACGGGGGCCCAAAATTCGAGCAGTACTTC. It translates to CASSSVYGGPKFEQYF.

The chain combines TRBV5-1 with TRBJ2-3; 9 nucleotides agree with TRBD1. CDR1 is SGHRS and CDR2 is YFSETQ in the germline V gene. The junction had 5 bases not matched to a gene; V was cut back by 4 bases and J by 2 bases. The CDR3 spans 15 residues. CDR3 in DNA: TGCGCCAGCAGCCCAGACAGGGGGGACACAGATACGCAGTATTTT. This gives the protein CASSPDRGDTDTQYF.

The V gene is TRBV7-6, the J gene TRBJ1-4; the match to TRBD1 covers 7 bases. Germline V lookup: CDR1 SGHVS, CDR2 FNYEAQ. CDR3 length: 15 residues. The V segment lost 4 bases and the J segment 7 bases; nucleotides outside the gene matches: 9. The CDR3 spells CASSSGGTASEKLFF. As DNA, the CDR3 is TGTGCCAGCAGCTCGGGCGGGACAGCAAGTGAAAAACTGTTTTTT.

This clone was observed a single time. The chain recombines TRBV15 with TRBJ1-1; no firm D call. The V end was cut by 0 bases, the J end by 2 bases, with 10 bases between. The germline gives CDR1 LNHNV, CDR2 YYDKDF (reference sequence). The CDR3 runs to 15 residues. CDR3 nucleotides: TGTGCCACCAGCAGAGATTACAGCCGAAACACTGAAGCTTTCTTT. This encodes CATSRDYSRNTEAFF.

CDR3 DNA: TGTGCCAGCAGTTTAGCGGGACAGGAATACGCCGGGGAGCTGTTTTTT. Translated: CASSLAGQEYAGELFF. The V call is TRBV28, the J call TRBJ2-2; 8 nucleotides match TRBD1. The V gene's germline CDR1 is MDHEN and CDR2 SYDVKM. The CDR3 covers 16 residues. The trim removed 2 bases at V and 6 bases at J, leaving 8 bases unmatched.

CDR3 nucleotide sequence: TGCAGCGTACGACAGGGCTATTCTAACTATGGCTACACCTTC. Translating it yields CSVRQGYSNYGYTF. V usage is TRBV29-1 and J usage is TRBJ1-2, with 7 bases aligning to TRBD1. CDR3 length: 14 residues. V was clipped by 6 bases and J by 0 bases; unmatched bases: 7. Germline values: CDR1 SQVTM, CDR2 ANQGSEA.

The chain recombines TRBV28 with TRBJ1-2; the match to TRBD1 covers 10 bases. The CDR3 has 14 residues. J gave up 5 bases and V 6 bases, and 6 bases lay outside the gene matches. Per germline, CDR1 MDHEN and CDR2 SYDVKM. The CDR3 DNA is TGTGCCAGCAGGAGACAGGGGGCCCCGTATGGCTACACCTTC. Translated: CASRRQGAPYGYTF.

V usage is TRBV5-5 and J usage is TRBJ1-2, with TRBD1 as a possible D gene (5 bases). Germline V gives CDR1 SGHKS, CDR2 YYEKEE (reference sequence). This CDR3 is built from 16 residues. V was shortened by 0 bases and J by 2 bases, with 14 bases between the two germline ends. The CDR3 DNA follows: TGTGCCAGCAGCTTGGATCAGGGACGGGGAAACTATGGCTACACCTTC. Residues: CASSLDQGRGNYGYTF.

The chain combines TRBV28 with TRBJ1-5; D gene ambiguous. The V gene lost 1 base and the J gene lost 1 base, with 11 bases spanning the gap. Germline CDR1 MDHEN, CDR2 SYDVKM. CDR3 size: 16 residues. CDR3 DNA sequence: TGTGCCAGCAGTTTATTATCCAGGTTAAGCAATCAGCCCCAGCATTTT. It translates to CASSLLSRLSNQPQHF.

The CDR3 DNA is TGTGCCTGGAGTGTACAAGGAACCTCCAATGAGCAGTTCTTC. Amino acids: CAWSVQGTSNEQFF. The genes are TRBV30 and TRBJ2-1; unclear D gene. Trimming removed 0 bases from V and 6 bases from J, with 12 bases in between. CDR1 is GTSNPN and CDR2 is SVGIG in the germline V gene (reference sequence). The CDR3 covers 14 residues.

The CDR3: CASSSGQGSSPLHF. Here the CDR3 DNA reads TGTGCCAGCAGCTCGGGACAGGGAAGTTCACCCCTCCACTTT. The gene calls are TRBV7-8 and TRBJ1-6, with TRBD1 matching 9 bases. This CDR3 has 14 residues. Germline values: CDR1 SGHVS, CDR2 FQNEAQ. The V and J ends lost 4 bases and 9 bases, in that order; junction bases with no gene match: 4.